This T cell receptor (beta chain) came from a study of CXCR3-negative and CXCR3-positive naive CD8 T cells. The overall study: For each library, about 1.5 +/- 0.3 million TRB reads were obtained, roughly 130 million in total.

Findings of the study overall: Naive subsets were similarly diverse, while memory CD8+ repertoires were much less diverse. Naive CXCR3-positive cells had TRB CDR3s more hydrophobic than those of CXCR3-negative naive cells.

The germline gives CDR1 SGHTA, CDR2 FQGNSA. The CDR3 runs to 16 residues. Through 5' RACE with UMI labels, the TRB cDNA libraries were prepared. Using the 5' RACE reads, TCRdb records one entry per CDR3 protein without DNA. The ten most abundant clones cover 0.53% of a sample with tens of thousands of distinct CDR3 sequences. For this clonotype: The antigen is unknown.

Source material: naive CXCR3+ CD8+ T cells from blood. Regarding subset: CD45RO-CCR7+CD27+CD95- naive CD8+ T cells expressing CXCR3 (TNR3+). The V call is TRBV7-2, the J call TRBJ2-3. The TCR sequence derives from a human donor in good health. Some clones in this sample may be carry-over from other donors' samples. CDR3 loop: CASNALAGETTDTQYF. The complete variable domain, with remaining parts taken from reference TRBV7-2 and TRBJ2-3, reads GAGVSQSPSNKVTEKGKDVELRCDPISGHTALYWYRQSLGQGLEFLIYFQGNSAPDKSGLPSDRFSAERTGGSVSTLTIQRTQQEDSAVYLCASNALAGETTDTQYFGPGTRLTVL.